Sequencing of this TCR beta chain was carried out in a study of blood T cell repertoires in COVID-19. Study context: The cDNA or gDNA used as material had been derived from T cells, B-cell-depleted T cells, or PBMCs.

Membership in each cohort depended on participant-reported clinical history. CDR3 length equals 18 residues. The ends lost 5 bases at V and 1 base at J; junction bases unmatched: 12. Germline V gives CDR1 SEHNR, CDR2 FQNEAQ (reference sequence). The protocol was immunoSEQ multiplex PCR, while the TCRdb copy is restricted to in-frame clones and leaves out a portion. This sample yields under 300,000 clones, of which 87% are seen a single time; more than 5% belongs to the top ten. The sequence was obtained from a woman aged 25 to 39 with acute COVID-19. The V gene is TRBV7-9, the J gene TRBJ2-5, with 11 bases aligning to TRBD1. The sample consisted of PBMCs or T cells enriched from blood (not recorded which). The CDR3 here is CASSRQDRGQARQETQYF. As DNA, the CDR3 is TGTGCCAGCAGCCGCCAGGACAGGGGGCAGGCCCGCCAAGAGACCCAGTACTTC.